The clone carrying this TCR beta chain was picked up a small number of times. What it binds is unknown. Sequencing was performed with immunoSEQ multiplex PCR; in TCRdb, only in-frame clones are kept and a portion is missing. Of roughly 32,000 clones listed, under 80% are singletons. The data derive from a study of STAT5B mutations in CD4+ large granular lymphocyte leukemia. Study-level points and caveats: Main leukemic clonotypes were patient-specific, but more than 20% appeared at low frequency elsewhere.

The CDR3 is made up of 15 amino acids. Trimming removed 0 bases at V and 2 bases at J, with 11 bases between. The germline CDR1 and CDR2 sequences are SGDLS and YYNGEE. This clonotype was obtained from a human donor in good health. The sample comprised CD4+ T cells from blood buffy coats. The rearrangement uses TRBV9 and TRBJ1-1, with D tentatively TRBD1 (6 bases). CDR3 nucleotide sequence: TGTGCCAGCAGCGTAGTGACAGGATTAAACACTGAAGCTTTCTTT. Translated: CASSVVTGLNTEAFF.